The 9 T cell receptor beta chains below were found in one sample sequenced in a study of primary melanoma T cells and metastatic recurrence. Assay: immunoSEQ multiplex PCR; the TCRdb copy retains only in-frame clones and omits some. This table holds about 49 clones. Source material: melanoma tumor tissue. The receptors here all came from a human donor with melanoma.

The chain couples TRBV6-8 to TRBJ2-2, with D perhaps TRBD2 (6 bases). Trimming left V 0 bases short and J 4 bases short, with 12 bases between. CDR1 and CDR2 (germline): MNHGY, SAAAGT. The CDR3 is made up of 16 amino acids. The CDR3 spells CASSYSAAGSTGELFF. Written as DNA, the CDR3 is TGTGCCAGCAGTTACTCCGCGGCGGGAAGCACCGGGGAGCTGTTTTTT.

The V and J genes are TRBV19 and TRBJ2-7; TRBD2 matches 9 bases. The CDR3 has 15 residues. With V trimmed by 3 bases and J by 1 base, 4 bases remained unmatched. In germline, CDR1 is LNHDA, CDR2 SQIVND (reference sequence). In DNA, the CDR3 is TGTGCCAGTAGTATCGGACTAGCGAATTCCTACGAGCAGTACTTC. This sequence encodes CASSIGLANSYEQYF.

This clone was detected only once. CDR3 residues: CASSIDRAGNQPQHF. CDR3 DNA sequence: TGTGCCAGTAGTATCGACAGGGCGGGCAATCAGCCCCAGCATTTT. The chain uses TRBV19 and TRBJ1-5; 7 bases line up with TRBD1. The CDR3 is 15 residues long. Trimming removed 3 bases from V and 2 bases from J; junction bases left unmatched: 4. Germline V gene data show CDR1 as LNHDA and CDR2 as SQIVND (reference sequence).

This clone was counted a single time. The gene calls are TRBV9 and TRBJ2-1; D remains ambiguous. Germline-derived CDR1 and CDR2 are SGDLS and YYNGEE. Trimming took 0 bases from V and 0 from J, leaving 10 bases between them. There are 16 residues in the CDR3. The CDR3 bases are TGTGCCAGCAGCGTAGTTGGCAGGAGCTCCTACAATGAGCAGTTCTTC. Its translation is CASSVVGRSSYNEQFF. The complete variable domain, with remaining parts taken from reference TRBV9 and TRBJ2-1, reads DSGVTQTPKHLITATGQRVTLRCSPRSGDLSVYWYQQSLDQGLQFLIQYYNGEERAKGNILERFSAQQFPDLHSELNLSSLELGDSALYFCASSVVGRSSYNEQFFGPGTRLTVL.

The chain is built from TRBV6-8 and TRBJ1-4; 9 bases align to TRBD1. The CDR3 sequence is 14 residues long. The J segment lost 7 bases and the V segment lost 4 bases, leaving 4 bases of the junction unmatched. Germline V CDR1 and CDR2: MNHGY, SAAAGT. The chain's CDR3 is CASSSGTGSEKLFF. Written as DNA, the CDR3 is TGTGCCAGCAGTTCCGGGACAGGGAGTGAAAAACTGTTTTTT.

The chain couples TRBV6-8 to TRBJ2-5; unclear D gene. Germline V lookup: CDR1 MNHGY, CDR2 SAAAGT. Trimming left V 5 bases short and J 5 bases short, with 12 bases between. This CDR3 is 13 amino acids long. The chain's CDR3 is CASSPGPAETQYF. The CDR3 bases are TGTGCCAGCAGTCCGGGTCCAGCGGAGACCCAGTACTTC.

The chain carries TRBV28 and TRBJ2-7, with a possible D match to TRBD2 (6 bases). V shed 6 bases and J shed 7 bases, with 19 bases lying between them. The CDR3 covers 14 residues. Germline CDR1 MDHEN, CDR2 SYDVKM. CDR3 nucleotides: TGTGCCAGCAGCCAAAGGTTGGGAGGACGGGAGCAGTACTTC. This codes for CASSQRLGGREQYF.

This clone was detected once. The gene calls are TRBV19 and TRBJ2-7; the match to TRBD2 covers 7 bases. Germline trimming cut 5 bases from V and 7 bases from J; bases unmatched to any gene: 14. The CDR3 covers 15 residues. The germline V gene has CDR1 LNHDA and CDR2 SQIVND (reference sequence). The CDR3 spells CASSLGAGVSEEQYF. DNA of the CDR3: TGTGCCAGTAGTCTCGGGGCGGGAGTCTCGGAAGAGCAGTACTTC. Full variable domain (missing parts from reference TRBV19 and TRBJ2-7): DGGITQSPKYLFRKEGQNVTLSCEQNLNHDAMYWYRQDPGQGLRLIYYSQIVNDFQKGDIAEGYSVSREKKESFPLTVTSAQKNPTAFYLCASSLGAGVSEEQYFGPGTRLTVT.

DNA for the CDR3: TGTGCCAGCAGCCTGAAGCCCCGGGAATTGTGGCAGTACTTC. Its protein product is CASSLKPRELWQYF. The rearrangement links TRBV11-3 to TRBJ2-7, with D maybe TRBD2 (5 bases). From germline, CDR1 is SGHNT and CDR2 YENEEA. This CDR3 is built from 14 residues. Trimming left V 5 bases short and J 9 bases short, with 20 bases between.